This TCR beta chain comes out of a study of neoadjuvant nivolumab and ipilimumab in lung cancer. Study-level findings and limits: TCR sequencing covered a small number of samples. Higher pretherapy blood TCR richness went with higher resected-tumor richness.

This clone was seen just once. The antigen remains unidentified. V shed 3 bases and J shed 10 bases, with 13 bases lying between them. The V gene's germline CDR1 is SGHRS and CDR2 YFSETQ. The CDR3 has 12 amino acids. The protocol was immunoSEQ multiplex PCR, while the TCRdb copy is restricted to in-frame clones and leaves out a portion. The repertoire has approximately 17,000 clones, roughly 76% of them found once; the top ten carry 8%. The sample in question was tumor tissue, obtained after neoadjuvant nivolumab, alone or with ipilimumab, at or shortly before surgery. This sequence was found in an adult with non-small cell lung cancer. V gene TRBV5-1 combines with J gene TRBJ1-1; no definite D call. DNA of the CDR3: TGCGCCAGCAGCTGGGAGGGTGCGGGAGCTTTCTTT. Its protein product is CASSWEGAGAFF.